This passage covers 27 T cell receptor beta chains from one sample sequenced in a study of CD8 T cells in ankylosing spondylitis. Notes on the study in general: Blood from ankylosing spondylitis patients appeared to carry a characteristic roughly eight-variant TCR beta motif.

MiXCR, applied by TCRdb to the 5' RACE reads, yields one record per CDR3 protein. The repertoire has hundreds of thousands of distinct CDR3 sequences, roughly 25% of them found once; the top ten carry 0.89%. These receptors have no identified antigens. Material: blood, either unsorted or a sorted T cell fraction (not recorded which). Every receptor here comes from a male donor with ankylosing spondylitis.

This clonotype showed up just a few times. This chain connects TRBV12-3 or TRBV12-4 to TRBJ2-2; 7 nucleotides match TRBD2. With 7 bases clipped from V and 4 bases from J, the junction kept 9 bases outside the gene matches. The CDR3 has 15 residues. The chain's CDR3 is CASIRRLAGTGELFF. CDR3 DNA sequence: TGTGCCAGCATCCGGCGACTAGCAGGCACCGGGGAGCTGTTTTTT.

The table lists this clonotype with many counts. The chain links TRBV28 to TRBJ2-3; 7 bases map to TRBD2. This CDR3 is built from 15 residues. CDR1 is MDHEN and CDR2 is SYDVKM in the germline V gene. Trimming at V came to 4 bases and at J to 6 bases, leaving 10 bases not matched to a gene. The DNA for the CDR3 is TGTGCCAGCAGTTCTGGGGCGGGAGTGTACGATACGCAGTATTTT. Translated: CASSSGAGVYDTQYF.

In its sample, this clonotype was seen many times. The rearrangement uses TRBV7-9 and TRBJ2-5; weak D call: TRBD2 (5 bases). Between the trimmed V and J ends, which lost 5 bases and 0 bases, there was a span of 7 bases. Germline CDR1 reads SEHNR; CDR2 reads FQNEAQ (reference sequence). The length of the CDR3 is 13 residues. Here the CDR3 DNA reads TGTGCCAGCAGCCGCGGGTACCAAGAGACCCAGTACTTC. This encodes CASSRGYQETQYF.

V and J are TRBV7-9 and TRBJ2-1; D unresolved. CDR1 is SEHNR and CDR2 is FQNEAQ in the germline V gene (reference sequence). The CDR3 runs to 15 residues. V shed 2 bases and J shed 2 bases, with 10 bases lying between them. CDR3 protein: CASSLWVTTYNEQFF. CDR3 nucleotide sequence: TGTGCCAGCAGCTTATGGGTCACCACCTACAATGAGCAGTTCTTC.

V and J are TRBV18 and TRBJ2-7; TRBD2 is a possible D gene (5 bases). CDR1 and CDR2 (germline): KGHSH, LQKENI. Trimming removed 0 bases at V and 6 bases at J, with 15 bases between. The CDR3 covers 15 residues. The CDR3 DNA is TGTGCCAGCTCACCACCGCTCAGTACGAGCGGCGAGCAGTACTTC. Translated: CASSPPLSTSGEQYF.

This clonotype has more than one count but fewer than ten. The CDR3 sequence: CASSVGQPQGDTQYF. CDR3 DNA sequence: TGCGCCAGCAGCGTGGGACAGCCTCAAGGAGATACGCAGTATTTT. The V gene is TRBV5-1, the J gene TRBJ2-3; TRBD1 agrees at 7 bases. Germline V gene data show CDR1 as SGHRS and CDR2 as YFSETQ. The CDR3 has 15 amino acids. The V gene end was trimmed by 4 bases and the J gene end by 5 bases; junction bases not matched to a gene: 10.

CDR3 residues: CASSLGVGGIEKLFF. CDR3 sequence (DNA): TGTGCCAGCAGCCTCGGTGTAGGAGGGATTGAAAAACTGTTTTTT. The rearrangement joins TRBV3-1 to TRBJ1-4, with D hard to call. V dropped 4 bases and J dropped 7 bases, with 16 bases sitting between them. Germline-derived CDR1 and CDR2 are LGHDT and YNNKEL (reference sequence). This CDR3 is 15 amino acids long.

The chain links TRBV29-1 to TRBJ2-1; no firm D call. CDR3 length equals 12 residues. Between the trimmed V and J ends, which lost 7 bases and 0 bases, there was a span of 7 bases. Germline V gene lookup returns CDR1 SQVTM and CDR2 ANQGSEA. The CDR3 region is CSAVVSYNEQFF. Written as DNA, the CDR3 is TGCAGCGCGGTGGTCTCCTACAATGAGCAGTTCTTC.

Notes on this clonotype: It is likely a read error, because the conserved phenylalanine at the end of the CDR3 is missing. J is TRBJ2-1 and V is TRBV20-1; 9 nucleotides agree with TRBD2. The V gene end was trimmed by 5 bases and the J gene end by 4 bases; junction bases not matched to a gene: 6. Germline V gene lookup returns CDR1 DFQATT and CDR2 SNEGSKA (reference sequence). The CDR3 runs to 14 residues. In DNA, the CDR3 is TGCAGTGCTGACTCTGGACTAGCGTACAATGAGCAGTTCCTC. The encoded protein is CSADSGLAYNEQFL.

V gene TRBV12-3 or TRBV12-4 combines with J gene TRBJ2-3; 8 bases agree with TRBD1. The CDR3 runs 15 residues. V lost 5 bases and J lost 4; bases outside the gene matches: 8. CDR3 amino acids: CASSPRQGIADTQYF. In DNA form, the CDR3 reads TGTGCCAGCAGTCCAAGACAGGGGATCGCAGATACGCAGTATTTT.

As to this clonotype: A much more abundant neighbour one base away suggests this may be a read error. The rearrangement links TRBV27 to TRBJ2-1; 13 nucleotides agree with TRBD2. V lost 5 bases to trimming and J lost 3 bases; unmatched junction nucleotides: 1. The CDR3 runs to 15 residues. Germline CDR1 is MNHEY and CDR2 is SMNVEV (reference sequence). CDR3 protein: CASSGLAGDYNEQFF. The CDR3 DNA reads TGTGCCAGCAGTGGACTAGCGGGAGACTACAATGAGCAGTTCTTC.

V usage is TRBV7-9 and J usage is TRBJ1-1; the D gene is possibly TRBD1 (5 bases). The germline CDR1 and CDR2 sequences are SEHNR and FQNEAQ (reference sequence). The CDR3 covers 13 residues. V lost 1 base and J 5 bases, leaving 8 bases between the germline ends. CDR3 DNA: TGTGCCAGCAGCTTAGAAAAGGGGACTGAAGCTTTCTTT. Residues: CASSLEKGTEAFF.

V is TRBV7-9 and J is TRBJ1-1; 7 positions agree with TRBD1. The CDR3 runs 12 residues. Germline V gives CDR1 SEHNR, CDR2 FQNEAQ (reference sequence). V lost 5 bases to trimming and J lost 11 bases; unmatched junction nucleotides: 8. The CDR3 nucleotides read TGTGCCAGCAGCCCACAGGGGCTCGGGGCTTTCTTT. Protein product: CASSPQGLGAFF.

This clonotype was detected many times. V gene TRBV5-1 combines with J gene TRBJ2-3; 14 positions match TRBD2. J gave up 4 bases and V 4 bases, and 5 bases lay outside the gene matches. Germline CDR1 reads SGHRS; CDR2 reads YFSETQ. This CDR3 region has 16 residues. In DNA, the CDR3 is TGCGCCAGCAGCACCGGGACTAGCGGGAGCGCAGATACGCAGTATTTT. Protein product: CASSTGTSGSADTQYF.

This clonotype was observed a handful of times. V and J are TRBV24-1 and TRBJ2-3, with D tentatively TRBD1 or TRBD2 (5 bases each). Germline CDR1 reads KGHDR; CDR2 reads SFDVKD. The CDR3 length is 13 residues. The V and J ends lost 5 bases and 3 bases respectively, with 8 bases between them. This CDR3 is CATSGDQTDTQYF. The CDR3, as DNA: TGTGCCACCAGTGGGGACCAAACAGATACGCAGTATTTT.

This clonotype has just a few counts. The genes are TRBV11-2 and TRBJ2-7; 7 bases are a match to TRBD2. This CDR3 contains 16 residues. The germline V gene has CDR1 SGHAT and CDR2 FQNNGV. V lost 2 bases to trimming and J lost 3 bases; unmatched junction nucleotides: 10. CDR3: CASSLTGGRLIYEQYF. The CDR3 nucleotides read TGTGCCAGCAGCTTAACGGGAGGTCGGCTGATCTACGAGCAGTACTTC. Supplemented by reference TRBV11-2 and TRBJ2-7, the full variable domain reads EAGVAQSPRYKIIEKRQSVAFWCNPISGHATLYWYQQILGQGPKLLIQFQNNGVVDDSQLPKDRFSAERLKGVDSTLKIQPAKLEDSAVYLCASSLTGGRLIYEQYFGPGTRLTVT.

The DNA for the CDR3 is TGTGCCAGCAGGACGGGGACAGGGATTCGAAAACTGTTTTTT. This translates into CASRTGTGIRKLFF. The rearrangement joins TRBV6-1 to TRBJ1-4, with TRBD1 matching over 9 bases. Losses at the gene ends were 6 bases for V and 10 bases for J; bases not matched to a gene: 9. The CDR3 has 14 residues. CDR1 is MNHNS, CDR2 SASEGT, per germline.

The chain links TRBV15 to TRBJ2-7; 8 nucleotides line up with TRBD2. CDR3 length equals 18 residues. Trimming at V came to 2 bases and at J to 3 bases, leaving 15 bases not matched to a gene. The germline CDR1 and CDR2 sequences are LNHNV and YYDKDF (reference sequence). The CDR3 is CATSRFFRGLADLYEQYV. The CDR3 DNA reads TGTGCCACCAGCAGATTTTTCCGCGGACTAGCAGATCTCTACGAGCAGTACGTC.

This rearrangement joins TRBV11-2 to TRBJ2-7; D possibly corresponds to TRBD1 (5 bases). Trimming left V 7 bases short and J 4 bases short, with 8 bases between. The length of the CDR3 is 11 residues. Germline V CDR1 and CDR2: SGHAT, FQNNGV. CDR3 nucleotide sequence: TGTGCCAGCACCCCAGGGTACGAGCAGTACTTC. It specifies CASTPGYEQYF.

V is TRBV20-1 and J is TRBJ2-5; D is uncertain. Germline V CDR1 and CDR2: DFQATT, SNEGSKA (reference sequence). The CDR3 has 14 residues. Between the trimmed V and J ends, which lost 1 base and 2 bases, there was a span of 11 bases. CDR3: CSARVFGRQETQYF. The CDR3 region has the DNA TGCAGTGCTAGAGTTTTCGGCAGACAAGAGACCCAGTACTTC.

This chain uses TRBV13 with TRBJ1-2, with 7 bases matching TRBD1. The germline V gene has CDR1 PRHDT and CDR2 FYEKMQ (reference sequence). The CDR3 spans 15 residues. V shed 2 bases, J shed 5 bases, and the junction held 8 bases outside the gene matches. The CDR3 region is CASSLRRTGEYGYTF. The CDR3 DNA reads TGTGCCAGCAGCTTACGTAGAACAGGGGAATATGGCTACACCTTC.

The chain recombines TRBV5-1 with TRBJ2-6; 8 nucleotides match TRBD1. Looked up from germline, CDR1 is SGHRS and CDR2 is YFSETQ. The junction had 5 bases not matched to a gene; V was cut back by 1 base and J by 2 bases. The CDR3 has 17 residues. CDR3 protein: CASSLNTGGTGANVLTF. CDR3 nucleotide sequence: TGCGCCAGCAGCTTGAACACAGGGGGAACTGGGGCCAACGTCCTGACTTTC.

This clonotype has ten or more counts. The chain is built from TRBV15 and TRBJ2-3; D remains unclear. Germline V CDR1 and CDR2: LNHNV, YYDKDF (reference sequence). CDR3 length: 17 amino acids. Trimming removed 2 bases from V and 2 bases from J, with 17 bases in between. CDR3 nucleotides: TGTGCCACCAGCAGAATTAAGCCCCCGGCCTCCACAGATACGCAGTATTTT. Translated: CATSRIKPPASTDTQYF.

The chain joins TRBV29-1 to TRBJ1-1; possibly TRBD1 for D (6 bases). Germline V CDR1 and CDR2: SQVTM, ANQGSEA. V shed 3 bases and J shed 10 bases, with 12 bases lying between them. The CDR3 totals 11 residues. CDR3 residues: CSVDQGRGAFF. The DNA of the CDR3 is TGCAGCGTTGATCAGGGGAGAGGAGCTTTCTTT.

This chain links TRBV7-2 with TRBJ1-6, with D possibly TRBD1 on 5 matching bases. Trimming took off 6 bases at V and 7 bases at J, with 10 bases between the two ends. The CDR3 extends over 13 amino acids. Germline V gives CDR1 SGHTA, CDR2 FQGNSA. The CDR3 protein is CASRFTGNSPLHF. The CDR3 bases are TGTGCCAGCAGATTTACAGGAAATTCACCCCTCCACTTT.

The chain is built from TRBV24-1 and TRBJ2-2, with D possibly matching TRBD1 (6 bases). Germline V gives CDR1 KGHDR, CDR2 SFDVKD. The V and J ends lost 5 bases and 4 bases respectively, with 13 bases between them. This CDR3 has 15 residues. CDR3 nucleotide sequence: TGTGCCACCAGTGGGGTCCAGGGGCGCACCGGGGAGCTGTTTTTT. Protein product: CATSGVQGRTGELFF.

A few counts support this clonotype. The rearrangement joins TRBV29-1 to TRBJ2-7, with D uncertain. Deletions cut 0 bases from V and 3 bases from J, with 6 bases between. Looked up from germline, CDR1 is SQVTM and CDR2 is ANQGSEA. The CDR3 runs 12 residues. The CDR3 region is CSVEDQVYEQYF. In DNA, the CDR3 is TGCAGCGTTGAAGATCAAGTCTACGAGCAGTACTTC.